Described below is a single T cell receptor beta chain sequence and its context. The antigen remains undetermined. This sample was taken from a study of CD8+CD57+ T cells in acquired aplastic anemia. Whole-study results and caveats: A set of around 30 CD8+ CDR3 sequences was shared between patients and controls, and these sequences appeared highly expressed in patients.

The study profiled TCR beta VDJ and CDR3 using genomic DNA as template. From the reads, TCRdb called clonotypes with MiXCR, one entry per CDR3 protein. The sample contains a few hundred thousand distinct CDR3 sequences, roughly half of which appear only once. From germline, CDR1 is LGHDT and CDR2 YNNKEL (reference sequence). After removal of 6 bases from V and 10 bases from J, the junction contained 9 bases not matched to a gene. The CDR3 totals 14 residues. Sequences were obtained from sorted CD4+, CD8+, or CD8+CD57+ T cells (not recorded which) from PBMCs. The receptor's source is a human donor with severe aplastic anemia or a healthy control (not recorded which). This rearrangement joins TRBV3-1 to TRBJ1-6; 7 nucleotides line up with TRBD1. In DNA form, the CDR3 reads TGTGCCAGCAGTTACCGTGACAGGGAATCACCCCTCCACTTT. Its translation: CASSYRDRESPLHF. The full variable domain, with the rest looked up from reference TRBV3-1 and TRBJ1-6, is DTAVSQTPKYLVTQMGNDKSIKCEQNLGHDTMYWYKQDSKKFLKIMFSYNNKELIINETVPNRFSPKSPDKAHLNLHINSLELGDSAVYFCASSYRDRESPLHFGNGTRLTVT.